A selection of T cell receptor beta chains follows, all from one sample in a study of vaccination and CD4 T cells after COVID-19. These receptors lack a known antigen. TCRdb processed the PCR reads anew with MiXCR; each CDR3 protein has one entry. This sample has 20,000 to 30,000 distinct CDR3 sequences; about 42% occur once, and the top ten carry over 3.5%. Here the sequenced sample was CD4+ T cells from blood, cultured in vitro, taken about 7 months after SARS-CoV-2 vaccination. These receptor sequences come from a human donor who had recovered from COVID-19. Both conserved end residues are part of each CDR3. Fields, in order: V gene, J gene, CDR3 protein.

v_call: TRBV19; j_call: TRBJ2-5; cdr3_aa: CASSIVPGDRETQYF
v_call: TRBV15; j_call: TRBJ2-7; cdr3_aa: CATSRDRGDSYEQYF
v_call: TRBV15; j_call: TRBJ2-1; cdr3_aa: CATRRGNYNEQFF
v_call: TRBV20-1; j_call: TRBJ1-2; cdr3_aa: CSANRADYGYTF
v_call: TRBV28; j_call: TRBJ2-1; cdr3_aa: CASSPLTSGSYNEQFF
v_call: TRBV7-9; j_call: TRBJ2-7; cdr3_aa: CASGRESSYEQYF
v_call: TRBV20-1; j_call: TRBJ2-1; cdr3_aa: CSVDRAENNEQFF
v_call: TRBV7-6; j_call: TRBJ2-3; cdr3_aa: CASSLGGTGDTQYF
v_call: TRBV6-1; j_call: TRBJ1-2; cdr3_aa: CASSSGDSYGYTF
v_call: TRBV7-9; j_call: TRBJ2-5; cdr3_aa: CASSLDGAMETQYF
v_call: TRBV20-1; j_call: TRBJ2-1; cdr3_aa: CSASPTSEDDEQFF
v_call: TRBV7-2; j_call: TRBJ2-7; cdr3_aa: CASSPRLVSYEQYF
v_call: TRBV5-4; j_call: TRBJ2-5; cdr3_aa: CASRSGLAGGETQYF
v_call: TRBV6-2/TRBV6-3; j_call: TRBJ1-5; cdr3_aa: CASGERGRDQPQHF
v_call: TRBV28; j_call: TRBJ2-4; cdr3_aa: CATGTGEVIQYF
v_call: TRBV19; j_call: TRBJ2-1; cdr3_aa: CASSEDSRIEQFF